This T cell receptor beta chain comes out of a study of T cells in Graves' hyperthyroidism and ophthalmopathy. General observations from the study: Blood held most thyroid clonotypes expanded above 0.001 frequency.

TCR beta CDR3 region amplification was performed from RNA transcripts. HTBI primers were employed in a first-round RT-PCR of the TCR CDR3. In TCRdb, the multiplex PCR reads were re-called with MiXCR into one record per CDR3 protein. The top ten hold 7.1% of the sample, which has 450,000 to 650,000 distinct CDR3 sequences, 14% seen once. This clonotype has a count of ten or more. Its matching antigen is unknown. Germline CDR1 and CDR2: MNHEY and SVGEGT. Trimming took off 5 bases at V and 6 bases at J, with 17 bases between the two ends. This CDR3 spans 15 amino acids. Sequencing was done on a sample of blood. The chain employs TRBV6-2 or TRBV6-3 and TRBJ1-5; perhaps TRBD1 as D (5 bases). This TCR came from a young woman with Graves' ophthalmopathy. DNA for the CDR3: TGTGCCAGCAGTCCCCGTGGGGGTCCTGGTCAGCCCCAGCATTTT. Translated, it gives CASSPRGGPGQPQHF.